The present entry profiles one T cell receptor (beta chain) with its context. This clonotype was counted ten times or more. This receptor's antigen is unknown. No clone much larger than this one lies a single base away; base qualities are absent. This record belongs to a study of identical twins (dated by TCRdb to 2016 to 2017). Concerning the study at large: The study deep-sequenced TCR alpha and beta repertoires from monozygotic twins, unrelated adults of various ages and cord blood to test whether fetal clonotypes persist. To rule out contamination, the twin experiments were replicated at different times with different library preparation protocols.

Every donor was a healthy Caucasian. Three unrelated non-twin adults were also sequenced: a male aged 18 to 29, a male aged 50 to 60 and a female aged 50 to 60. Miltenyi CD45RO+ enrichment and human naive T-cell isolation kits were used to isolate memory (CD45RO+) and naive T cells from PBMC. The CDR1 and CDR2 encoded by the germline V gene are SQVTM and ANQGSEA. Inclusive of the bounding cysteine and phenylalanine, the CDR3 is 12 residues long. The retained sequence is limited to the CDR3, 36 bases, with the frame set at the first base. V loses 7 bases of germline sequence and J loses 6 bases, and the interval between the two ends is 14 bases. Results the study describes overall, beyond this receptor: Fewer insertions were carried by abundant cord blood beta clonotypes, a similar but weaker trend appeared in young adult naive repertoires, and no such trend appeared in memory repertoires. Compared with coincidental sharing between unrelated individuals, an excess of low generation-probability sequences was observed among out-of-frame TCR alpha sequences shared between twins. Because the same donors could not be followed over many years, conclusions were based on cross-sectional statistical analysis. Zero-insertion analyses could be partly confounded by invariant T cells such as MAIT and iNKT, though diverse VJ usage argued against such confounding for most clonotypes. Excess twin sharing in beta out-of-frame sequences was weaker because fewer shared sequences lowered the signal-to-noise ratio. In monozygotic twins, recombination models systematically underestimated out-of-frame TCR alpha sharing, but the models matched the sharing seen between unrelated individuals.

Receptor libraries were prepared by 5' RACE. TCRdb lists the instrument as Illumina HiSeq 2000. Template switching added a universal primer binding site, and the final cDNA carried a unique molecular identifier that allowed TCR cDNA molecules to be counted accurately. Specific primers in the conserved constant-segment region were used to synthesize first-strand cDNA for TCR alpha and beta chains. To control for contamination, every cDNA library was double barcoded, receiving both a SMART-Mk sample barcode and Illumina barcodes. TruSeq adapter sequences and Illumina sample barcodes were added in two successive PCR steps. Sequencing of the TCR alpha and beta cDNA libraries was done on the Illumina HiSeq platform using custom primers. The authors' analysis ran thus. MiGEC processed the raw reads to extract unique molecular identifiers, while MiXCR was used to determine the CDR3 positions. For each individual, recombination models were inferred using an EM algorithm with the repgenHMM and IGoR tools. The analysis of shared clonotypes was done with the tcR package in R, with sharing normalized by the product of cloneset sizes. To study raw recombination free of thymic and clonal selection effects, out-of-frame nonproductive sequences were analyzed. TCRdb cleaned the public reads at Q25 with fastp, built clones with MiXCR and kept in-frame beta chains. Rows are combined by CDR3 protein, so each entry shows the most common genes and DNA. TCRdb assigned the V and J calls; the authors' analysis was not used. This sample has more than 650,000 distinct CDR3 sequences in its table, and 6% to 6.5% of those were observed once. The ten most abundant clones make up approximately 1.6% of the sample.

The material sequenced was naive T cells sorted from blood. Interpreted using the paper, the cell subset or site label stands for: cells isolated with a human naive T-cell isolation kit. The V and J genes are TRBV29-1 and TRBJ2-3; TRBD2 is perhaps the D gene, given 6 matching bases. The sequence was obtained from a man in his late teens or twenties in good health. This receptor carries the CDR3 CSASGLGDTQYF. Here is the DNA: TGCAGCGCCAGCGGGCTGGGGGATACGCAGTATTTT.